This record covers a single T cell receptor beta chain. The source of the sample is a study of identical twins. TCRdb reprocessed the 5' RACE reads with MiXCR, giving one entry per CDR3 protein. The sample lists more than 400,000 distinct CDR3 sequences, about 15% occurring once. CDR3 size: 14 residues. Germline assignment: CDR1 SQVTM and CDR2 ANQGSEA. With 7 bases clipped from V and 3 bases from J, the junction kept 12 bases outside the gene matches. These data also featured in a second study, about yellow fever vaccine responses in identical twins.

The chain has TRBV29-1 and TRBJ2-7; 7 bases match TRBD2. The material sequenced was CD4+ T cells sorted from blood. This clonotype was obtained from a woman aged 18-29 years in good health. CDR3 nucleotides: TGCAGCGCTACATGGGGGGGAAGGTTCTACGAGCAGTACTTC. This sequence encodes CSATWGGRFYEQYF.